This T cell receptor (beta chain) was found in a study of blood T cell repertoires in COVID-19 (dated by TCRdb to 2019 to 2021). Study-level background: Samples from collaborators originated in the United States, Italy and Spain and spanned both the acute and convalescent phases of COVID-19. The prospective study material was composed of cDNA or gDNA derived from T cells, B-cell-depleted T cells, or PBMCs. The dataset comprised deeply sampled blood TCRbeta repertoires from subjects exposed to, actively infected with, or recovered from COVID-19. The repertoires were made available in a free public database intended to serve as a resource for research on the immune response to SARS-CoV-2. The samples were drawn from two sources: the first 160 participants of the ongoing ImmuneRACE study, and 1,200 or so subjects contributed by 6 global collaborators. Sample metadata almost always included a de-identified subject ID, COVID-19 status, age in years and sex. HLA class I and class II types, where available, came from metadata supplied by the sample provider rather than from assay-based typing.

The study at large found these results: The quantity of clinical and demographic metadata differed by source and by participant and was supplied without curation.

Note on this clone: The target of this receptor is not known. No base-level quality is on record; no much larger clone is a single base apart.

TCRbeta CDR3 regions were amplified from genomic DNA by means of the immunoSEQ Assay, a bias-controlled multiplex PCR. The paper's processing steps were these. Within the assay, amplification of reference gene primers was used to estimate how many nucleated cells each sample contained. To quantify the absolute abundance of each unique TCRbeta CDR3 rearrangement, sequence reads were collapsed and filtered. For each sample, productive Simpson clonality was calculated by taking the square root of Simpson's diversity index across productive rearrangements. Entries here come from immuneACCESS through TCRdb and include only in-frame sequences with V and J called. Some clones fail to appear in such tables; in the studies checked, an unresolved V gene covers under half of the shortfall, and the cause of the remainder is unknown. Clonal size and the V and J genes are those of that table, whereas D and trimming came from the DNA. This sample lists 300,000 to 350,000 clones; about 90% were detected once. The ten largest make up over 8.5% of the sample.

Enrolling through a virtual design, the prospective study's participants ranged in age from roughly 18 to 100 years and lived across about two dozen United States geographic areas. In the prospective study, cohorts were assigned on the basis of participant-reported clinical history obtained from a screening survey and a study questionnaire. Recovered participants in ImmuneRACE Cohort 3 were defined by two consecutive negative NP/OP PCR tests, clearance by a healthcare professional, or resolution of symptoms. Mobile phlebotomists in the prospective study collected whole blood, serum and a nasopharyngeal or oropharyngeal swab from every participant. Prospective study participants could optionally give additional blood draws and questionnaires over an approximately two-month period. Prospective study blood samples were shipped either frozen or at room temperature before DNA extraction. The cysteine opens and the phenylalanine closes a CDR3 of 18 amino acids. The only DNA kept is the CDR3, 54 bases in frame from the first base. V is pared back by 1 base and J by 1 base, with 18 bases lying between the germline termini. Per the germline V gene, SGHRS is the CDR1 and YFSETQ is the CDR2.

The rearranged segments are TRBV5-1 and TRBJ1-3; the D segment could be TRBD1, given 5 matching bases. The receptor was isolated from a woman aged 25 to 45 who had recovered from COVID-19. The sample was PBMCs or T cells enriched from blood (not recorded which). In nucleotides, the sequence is TGCGCCAGCAGCTTGCCCGGGACTAGGTCCCTTTCTGGAAACACCATATATTTT. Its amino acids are CASSLPGTRSLSGNTIYF.